The sequence of this T cell receptor (beta chain) was determined in a study of vaccination and CD4 T cells after COVID-19. Overall study: Convalescent patients gave post-COVID blood a median about 100 days post-diagnosis, range 35 to 161.

Sequencing of DNA taken from cultured CD4+ T cells relied on the Oncomine TCR Beta short-read assay. TCRdb recomputed calls from the PCR reads with MiXCR, one row per CDR3 protein. The sample has around 13,000 distinct CDR3 sequences, around 64% seen once. Regarding treatment: 10-day PBMC culture with coronavirus spike peptide pools or control peptides (ViraFEST assay). Peptide pools at roughly 10 ug/ml, together with 7.5 to 10 IU/ml IL-2, were added to cultures of 1.5 million to 2.5 million PBMCs per well. On this clonotype: Its antigen is as yet unknown.

The V gene lost 7 bases and the J gene lost 5 bases, with 12 bases spanning the gap. The CDR3 contains 14 residues. CDR1 MNHNS and CDR2 SASEGT come from the germline V gene. This chain uses TRBV6-1 with TRBJ1-6; D is unresolved. The source material was CD4+ T cells from blood, cultured in vitro, sampled before SARS-CoV-2 vaccination. The clonotype originates from a human donor who had recovered from COVID-19. The CDR3 DNA sequence: TGTGCCAGCACCCTCAAAACCAATAATTCACCCCTCCACTTT. Its protein product is CASTLKTNNSPLHF.